The entry that follows covers one T cell receptor (beta chain) sequence. The age range of participants was about 18 to 89 years, with residence in fewer than 25 US areas. This CDR3 has 16 amino acids. Unmatched junction bases numbered 5, after V lost 6 bases and J lost 1 base. Germline V gene lookup returns CDR1 MDHEN and CDR2 SYDVKM. The data belong to a study of blood T cell repertoires in COVID-19. Whole-study context: Nucleic acid was either cDNA or gDNA, and it came from T cells, B-cell-depleted T cells, or PBMCs.

Some clones are missing from TCRdb's copy, which holds only in-frame ones; the method was immunoSEQ multiplex PCR. The sample lists 250,000 to 350,000 clones; 75% to 90% were seen once. The clonotype was recovered from a woman in her 30s who had recovered from COVID-19. The sample taken for sequencing was PBMCs or T cells enriched from blood (not recorded which). The chain is built from TRBV28 and TRBJ2-2, with 10 bases identical to TRBD1. For the CDR3, the DNA is TGTGCCAGCAGCAAAGACAGGGGGCTGAACACCGGGGAGCTGTTTTTT. Its protein is CASSKDRGLNTGELFF.